This is a list of T cell receptor beta chains from one sample in a study of cytomegalovirus exposure and HLA in healthy donors. Clones were read by immunoSEQ multiplex PCR, and TCRdb kept only the in-frame ones, dropping some. Of 140,000 or so clones listed, roughly 87% are singletons. The sample was PBMCs. Receptors were obtained from a woman aged 18 to 35 in good health and CMV-seropositive. Each CDR3 is given with its conserved first and last residue. A D gene is named only where the DNA matches it firmly. Some rows have no size entry. The others give once, few or many, or a class for an expanded clone.

D: .; size: .; J: TRBJ2-5; length: 15; V: TRBV7-6; DNA: TGTGCCAGCAGCTTCGGGGTTTCAGGGGAAGAGACCCAGTACTTC; CDR3: CASSFGVSGEETQYF
D: .; size: once; J: TRBJ2-7; length: 12; V: TRBV28; DNA: TGTGCCAGCAGGTCACACCTCTACGAGCAGTACTTC; CDR3: CASRSHLYEQYF
D: .; size: .; J: TRBJ1-2; length: 12; V: TRBV7-8; DNA: TGTGCCAGCAGCTTGGAGGGCAATGGCTACACCTTC; CDR3: CASSLEGNGYTF
D: TRBD1; size: few; J: TRBJ1-2; length: 10; V: TRBV19; DNA: TGTGCCAGTAAGGGGGCGGTCTACACCTTC; CDR3: CASKGAVYTF
D: .; size: .; J: TRBJ1-5; length: 13; V: TRBV6-1; DNA: TGTGCCAGTGGCAGAGGTCCCAATCAGCCCCAGCATTTT; CDR3: CASGRGPNQPQHF
D: .; size: .; J: TRBJ2-7; length: 16; V: TRBV25-1; DNA: TGTGCCAGCAGTGAATGGAGCTCACTAACTTCGGGCGAGCAGTACTTC; CDR3: CASSEWSSLTSGEQYF
D: TRBD1; size: .; J: TRBJ1-1; length: 15; V: TRBV7-9; DNA: TGTGCCAGCAGCTCCGGACAGGGGGAGAACACTGAAGCTTTCTTT; CDR3: CASSSGQGENTEAFF
D: .; size: .; J: TRBJ2-5; length: 15; V: TRBV11-2; DNA: TGTGCCAGCAGCTTAACTTTCTCGAGCCGGGGGACCCAGTACTTC; CDR3: CASSLTFSSRGTQYF
D: .; size: .; J: TRBJ2-5; length: 15; V: TRBV7-9; DNA: TGTGCCAGCAGCTTATTTGGGGGGGCCCAAGAGACCCAGTACTTC; CDR3: CASSLFGGAQETQYF
D: .; size: once; J: TRBJ2-7; length: 12; V: TRBV9; DNA: TGTGCCAGCAGCCCAACAGGCTACGAGCAGTACTTC; CDR3: CASSPTGYEQYF
D: .; size: .; J: TRBJ2-1; length: 14; V: TRBV10-1; DNA: TGCGCCAGCAGTGAGCAGGTGTCGGTCCATGAGCAGTTCTTC; CDR3: CASSEQVSVHEQFF
D: .; size: .; J: TRBJ1-1; length: 15; V: TRBV25-1; DNA: TGTGCCAGCACCCGCGGGGGGGCTCGGAACACTGAAGCTTTCTTT; CDR3: CASTRGGARNTEAFF
D: TRBD1; size: .; J: TRBJ2-1; length: 14; V: TRBV2; DNA: TGTGCCAGCAGTGGACAGGGTCGTGGCAATGAGCAGTTCTTC; CDR3: CASSGQGRGNEQFF
D: .; size: .; J: TRBJ2-1; length: 10; V: TRBV23-1; DNA: TGTCACCCGGGTTACAATGAGCAGTTCTTC; CDR3: CHPGYNEQFF
D: TRBD1; size: .; J: TRBJ1-2; length: 16; V: TRBV29-1; DNA: TGCAGCGTTGAAGATTGGAGGGACAGGGACATTTATGGCTACACCTTC; CDR3: CSVEDWRDRDIYGYTF
D: .; size: once; J: TRBJ1-5; length: 15; V: TRBV30; DNA: TGTGCCTGGAGTGAGCCTAAAGGGGGAAATCAGCCCCAGCATTTT; CDR3: CAWSEPKGGNQPQHF
D: TRBD2; size: once; J: TRBJ2-1; length: 17; V: TRBV14; DNA: TGTGCCAGCAGCCAAAGAGTACGGCTAGCGGGGGGGAATGAGCAGTTCTTC; CDR3: CASSQRVRLAGGNEQFF
D: .; size: .; J: TRBJ1-1; length: 12; V: TRBV7-9; DNA: TGTGCCATCGGAGGAGGGAACACTGAAGCTTTCTTT; CDR3: CAIGGGNTEAFF
D: TRBD1; size: .; J: TRBJ1-5; length: 18; V: TRBV25-1; DNA: TGTGCCAGCAAAGCTTTCCATCCCAGGGGGCTACCGTCTCAGCCCCAGCATTTT; CDR3: CASKAFHPRGLPSQPQHF
D: TRBD1; size: .; J: TRBJ2-7; length: 17; V: TRBV7-9; DNA: TGTGCCAGCAGCCCATATACAGGACAGGGCAGCTCCTACGAGCAGTACTTC; CDR3: CASSPYTGQGSSYEQYF
D: .; size: .; J: TRBJ2-2; length: 14; V: TRBV5-4; DNA: TGTGCCAGCAGCCCGGGGCAGGGGACCGGGGAGCTGTTTTTT; CDR3: CASSPGQGTGELFF
D: TRBD1; size: once; J: TRBJ2-7; length: 14; V: TRBV27; DNA: TGTGCCAGCAGTTTTCAGGGACAGGGAGGAGAGCAGTACTTC; CDR3: CASSFQGQGGEQYF
D: TRBD1; size: .; J: TRBJ2-7; length: 14; V: TRBV30; DNA: TGTGCCTGGAGCAGGACAGGGGGCGCGGAGGAGCAGTACTTC; CDR3: CAWSRTGGAEEQYF
D: TRBD1; size: .; J: TRBJ2-7; length: 16; V: TRBV5-1; DNA: TGCGCCAGCAGCTCCAAACAGGGGTCGCGATCCTACGAGCAGTACTTC; CDR3: CASSSKQGSRSYEQYF
D: .; size: .; J: TRBJ1-4; length: 14; V: TRBV7-2; DNA: TGTGCCAGCAGACCTGGGGGGATTAATGAAAAACTGTTTTTT; CDR3: CASRPGGINEKLFF
D: TRBD2; size: .; J: TRBJ2-3; length: 15; V: TRBV6-1; DNA: TGTGCCAGCAGTAGAAAGCGGGGGGAGGGAGATACGCAGTATTTT; CDR3: CASSRKRGEGDTQYF
D: .; size: .; J: TRBJ1-1; length: 13; V: TRBV7-9; DNA: .; CDR3: CASSLVGRGSGFF
D: .; size: .; J: TRBJ2-1; length: 13; V: TRBV7-6; DNA: TGTGCCAGCAGCTTAGTTCACAGGGATGAGCAGTTCTTC; CDR3: CASSLVHRDEQFF
D: TRBD2; size: .; J: TRBJ2-7; length: 15; V: TRBV12-5; DNA: TGTGCTAGTGGAACGCCTGGCGGGGGAGACTACGAGCAGTACTTC; CDR3: CASGTPGGGDYEQYF
D: .; size: .; J: TRBJ2-3; length: 17; V: TRBV2; DNA: TGTGCCAGCAGACCACCCCTTCTTGCGGCGGACACAGATACGCAGTATTTT; CDR3: CASRPPLLAADTDTQYF
D: TRBD1; size: once; J: TRBJ2-7; length: 16; V: TRBV30; DNA: TGTGCCTGGAGTCCAACCGCCGGGACAGGGTTTTACGAGCAGTACTTC; CDR3: CAWSPTAGTGFYEQYF
D: .; size: .; J: TRBJ2-3; length: 15; V: TRBV6-1; DNA: TGTGCCAGCAGTGATCAGGGTCGTGGCACAGATACGCAGTATTTT; CDR3: CASSDQGRGTDTQYF
D: TRBD1; size: .; J: TRBJ2-3; length: 15; V: TRBV7-2; DNA: TGTGCCAGCAGCCGGAGGACAGGGAGGACAGATACGCAGTATTTT; CDR3: CASSRRTGRTDTQYF
D: TRBD2; size: .; J: TRBJ2-7; length: 14; V: TRBV4-3; DNA: TGCGCCAGCAGCCTGGGACTAGCGGTCTACGAGCAGTACTTC; CDR3: CASSLGLAVYEQYF
D: TRBD2; size: .; J: TRBJ2-1; length: 14; V: TRBV11-2; DNA: TGTGCCAGCACCAAACTTAGCGGGGCACATGAGCAGTTCTTC; CDR3: CASTKLSGAHEQFF
D: TRBD1; size: .; J: TRBJ1-3; length: 16; V: TRBV18; DNA: TGTGCCAGCTCACCAGACAGGGCCCGCTCTGGAAACACCATATATTTT; CDR3: CASSPDRARSGNTIYF
D: .; size: once; J: TRBJ1-6; length: 17; V: TRBV18; DNA: TGTGCCAGCTCACCGGAGGCCGCCAGCTCCTATAATTCACCCCTCCACTTT; CDR3: CASSPEAASSYNSPLHF
D: .; size: .; J: TRBJ1-1; length: 14; V: TRBV19; DNA: TGTGCCAGTAGTATTTCGGGGGTTGGCACTGAAGCTTTCTTT; CDR3: CASSISGVGTEAFF
D: .; size: .; J: TRBJ1-5; length: 13; V: TRBV27; DNA: TGTGCCAGCAGTTTCGGGGGTGGGAGCCCCCAGCATTTT; CDR3: CASSFGGGSPQHF
D: .; size: .; J: TRBJ2-2; length: 15; V: TRBV27; DNA: TGTGCCAGCAGTTTAGACTACACGAACACCGGGGAGCTGTTTTTT; CDR3: CASSLDYTNTGELFF
D: TRBD1; size: few; J: TRBJ1-2; length: 15; V: TRBV28; DNA: TGTGCCAGCAGATCCCCGACAGGGGGAGGTTATGGCTACACCTTC; CDR3: CASRSPTGGGYGYTF
D: .; size: .; J: TRBJ1-5; length: 18; V: TRBV27; DNA: TGTGCCAGCAGTCCCCAACCGGGAGGGACCGCCGTAAATCAGCCCCAGCATTTT; CDR3: CASSPQPGGTAVNQPQHF